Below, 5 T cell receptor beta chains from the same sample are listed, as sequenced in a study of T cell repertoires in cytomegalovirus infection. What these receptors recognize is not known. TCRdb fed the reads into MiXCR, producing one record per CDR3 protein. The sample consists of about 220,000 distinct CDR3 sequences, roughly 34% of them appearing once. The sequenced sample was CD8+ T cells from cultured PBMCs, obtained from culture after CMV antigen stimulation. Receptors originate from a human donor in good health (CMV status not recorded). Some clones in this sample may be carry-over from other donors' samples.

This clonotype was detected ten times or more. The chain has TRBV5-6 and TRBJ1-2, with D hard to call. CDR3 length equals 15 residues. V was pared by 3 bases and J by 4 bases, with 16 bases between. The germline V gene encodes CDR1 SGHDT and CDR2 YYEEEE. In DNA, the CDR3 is TGTGCCAGCAGCTATGGAACCGGGAACATCTATGGCTACACCTTC. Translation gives CASSYGTGNIYGYTF.

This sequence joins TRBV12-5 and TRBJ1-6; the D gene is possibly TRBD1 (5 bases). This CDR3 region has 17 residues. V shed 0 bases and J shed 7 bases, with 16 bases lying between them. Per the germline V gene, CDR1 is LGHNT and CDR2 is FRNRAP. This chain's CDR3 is CASGLVRGETANSPLHF. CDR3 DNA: TGTGCTAGTGGTTTGGTACGGGGGGAGACAGCCAATTCACCCCTCCACTTT.

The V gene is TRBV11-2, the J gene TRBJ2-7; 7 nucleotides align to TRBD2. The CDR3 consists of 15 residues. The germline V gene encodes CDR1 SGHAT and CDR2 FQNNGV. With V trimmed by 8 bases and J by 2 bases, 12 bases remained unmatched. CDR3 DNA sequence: TGTGCCAGCCTACCCTGGCGGGGGTACGCCTACGAGCAGTACTTC. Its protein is CASLPWRGYAYEQYF.

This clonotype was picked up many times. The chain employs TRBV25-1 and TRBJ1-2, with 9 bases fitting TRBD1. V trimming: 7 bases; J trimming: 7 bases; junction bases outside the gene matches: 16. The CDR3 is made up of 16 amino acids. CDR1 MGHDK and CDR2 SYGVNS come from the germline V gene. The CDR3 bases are TGTGCCAGCATAGGACAGGGGCACATCACCCCCAGTGGCTACACCTTC. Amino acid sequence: CASIGQGHITPSGYTF.

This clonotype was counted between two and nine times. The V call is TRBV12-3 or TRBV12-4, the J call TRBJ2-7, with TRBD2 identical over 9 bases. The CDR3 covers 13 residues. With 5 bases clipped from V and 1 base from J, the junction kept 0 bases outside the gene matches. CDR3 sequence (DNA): TGTGCCAGCAGTAGCGGGAGGTCCTACGAGCAGTACTTC. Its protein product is CASSSGRSYEQYF.